The source of this TCR beta chain is a study of regulatory T cells in long-lasting Graves disease. This clonotype has more than one count but fewer than ten. Its antigen remains unidentified. Trimming removed 0 bases from V and 0 bases from J, with 4 bases in between. The germline gives CDR1 SGDLS, CDR2 YYNGEE. The CDR3 spans 15 residues. Arm-PCR of CDR3 regions and iRepertoire HTBI primers were used to build TCR beta libraries. TCRdb reanalysed the multiplex PCR reads using MiXCR and keeps one entry per CDR3 protein. The table has just over 600,000 distinct CDR3 sequences, 16% seen once. Time point denoted: newly diagnosed GD, antithyroid drugs for less than 3 months. There was RNA extracted from PBMCs, and the TCR library was made from it. Study results and limitations: Newly diagnosed disease favored TRBV20-1 and TRBJ2-1 over persistent disease.

These data also featured in a second study, about T cells in Graves' hyperthyroidism and ophthalmopathy. From that second work: Hyperthyroidism was newly diagnosed in patients aged 18 to 65 (duration under 2 months). Appearing also in blood were most of the thyroid clonotypes expanded above 0.001.

The material was peripheral blood mononuclear cells (PBMCs), obtained at new diagnosis, from a patient treated with antithyroid drugs. The V gene is TRBV9, the J gene TRBJ2-6; unclear D gene. The source of this sequence is a woman aged 25 to 45 with Graves disease. CDR3 nucleotide sequence: TGTGCCAGCAGCGTAGATCACTCTGGGGCCAACGTCCTGACTTTC. Translating gives CASSVDHSGANVLTF.